A selection of T cell receptor beta chains follows, all from one sample in a study of T cell responses to AZD1222 COVID-19 vaccine. The method was immunoSEQ multiplex PCR; TCRdb's version includes in-frame clones alone and lacks a portion of them. The sample lists over 150,000 clones; under 95% were seen once. This specimen consisted of peripheral blood, obtained on day 0 of AZD1222 vaccination. The receptors derive from an adult in good health. Each CDR3 is given with its conserved first and last residue. A D gene is named only where the DNA matches it firmly. Part of the rows lack a size; the others show once, few, many or a class for expanded clones.

d_call j_call clone_size v_call cdr3_aa cdr3_nt
- TRBJ1-1 - TRBV29-1 CSVETGNTEAFF TGCAGCGTAGAGACGGGGAACACTGAAGCTTTCTTT
TRBD1 TRBJ1-5 - TRBV6-5 CASSYSGQGGQPQHF TGTGCCAGCAGTTACTCGGGACAGGGAGGCCAGCCCCAGCATTTT
- TRBJ1-1 - TRBV27 CASSHPVGGSVAFF TGTGCCAGCAGTCACCCAGTAGGGGGTTCTGTAGCTTTCTTT
TRBD2 TRBJ2-7 few TRBV5-4 CASSPLAGGYEQYF TGTGCCAGCAGCCCACTAGCGGGGGGTTACGAGCAGTACTTC
TRBD1 TRBJ1-1 - TRBV6-1 CASSEMVRGWTEAFF TGTGCCAGCAGTGAAATGGTCAGGGGGTGGACTGAAGCTTTCTTT
- TRBJ1-2 - TRBV7-8 CASSHSYYGYTF TGTGCCAGCAGCCATTCATACTATGGCTACACCTTC
- TRBJ2-7 - TRBV7-9 CASSPPQLSGEQYF TGTGCCAGCAGCCCTCCCCAACTAAGTGGAGAGCAGTACTTC
- TRBJ2-5 - TRBV7-7 CASSPWGDNQETQYF TGTGCTAGCAGCCCCTGGGGGGATAACCAAGAGACCCAGTACTTC
- TRBJ2-7 - TRBV13 CASTRGRVSSYEQYF TGTGCCAGCACCCGGGGACGGGTGAGCTCCTACGAGCAGTACTTC
- TRBJ2-1 - TRBV5-4 CASSRDYGNEQFF TGTGCCAGCAGCAGAGACTACGGCAATGAGCAGTTCTTC
- TRBJ2-7 - TRBV12-3/TRBV12-4 CASSIPGAYEQYF TGTGCCAGCAGTATTCCCGGTGCCTACGAGCAGTACTTC
- TRBJ1-1 - TRBV24-1 CATSDLGVSEAFF TGTGCCACCAGTGATTTGGGGGTCTCTGAAGCTTTCTTT
TRBD1 TRBJ1-5 - TRBV24-1 CATSESRDRFQPQHF TGTGCCACCAGTGAATCCCGGGACAGGTTCCAGCCCCAGCATTTT
- TRBJ2-7 - TRBV3-1/TRBV3-2 CASSQSHYEQYF TGTGCCAGCAGCCAATCCCACTACGAGCAGTACTTC
- TRBJ2-6 - TRBV28 CASSGGGTGANVLTF TGTGCCAGCAGTGGAGGGGGGACCGGGGCCAACGTCCTGACTTTC
TRBD1 TRBJ1-5 - TRBV6-2/TRBV6-3 CASSYTLRTGGFNQPQHF TGTGCCAGCAGTTACACACTTCGGACAGGGGGTTTCAATCAGCCCCAGCATTTT
- TRBJ2-7 - TRBV5-1 CASSSLRGYEQYF TGCGCCAGCAGCTCGCTTAGGGGGTACGAGCAGTACTTC